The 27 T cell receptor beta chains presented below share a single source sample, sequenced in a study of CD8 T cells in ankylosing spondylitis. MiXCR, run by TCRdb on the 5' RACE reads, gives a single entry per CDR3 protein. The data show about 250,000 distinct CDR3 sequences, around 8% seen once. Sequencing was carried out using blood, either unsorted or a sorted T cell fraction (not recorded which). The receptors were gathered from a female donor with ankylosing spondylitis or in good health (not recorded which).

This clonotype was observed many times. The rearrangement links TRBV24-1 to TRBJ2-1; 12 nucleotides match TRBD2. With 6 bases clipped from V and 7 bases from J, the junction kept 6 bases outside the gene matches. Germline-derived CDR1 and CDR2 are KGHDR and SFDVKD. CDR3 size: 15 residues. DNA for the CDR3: TGTGCCACCAGTCCTAGCGGGAGGGCCGGGAATGAGCAGTTCTTC. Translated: CATSPSGRAGNEQFF.

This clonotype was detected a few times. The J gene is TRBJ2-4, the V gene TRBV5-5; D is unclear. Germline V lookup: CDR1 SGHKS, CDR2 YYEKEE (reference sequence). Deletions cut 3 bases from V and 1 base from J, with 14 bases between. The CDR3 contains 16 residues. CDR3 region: CASSSTSPGAKNIQYF. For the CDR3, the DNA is TGTGCCAGCAGCTCAACTTCCCCCGGGGCCAAAAACATTCAGTACTTC.

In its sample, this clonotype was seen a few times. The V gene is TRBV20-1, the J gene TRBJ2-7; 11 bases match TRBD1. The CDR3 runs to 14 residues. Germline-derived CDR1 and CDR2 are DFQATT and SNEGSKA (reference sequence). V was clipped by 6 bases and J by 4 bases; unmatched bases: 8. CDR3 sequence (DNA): TGCAGTGCCCCGGACAGGGGGCCGCAGTACGAGCAGTACTTC. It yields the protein CSAPDRGPQYEQYF.

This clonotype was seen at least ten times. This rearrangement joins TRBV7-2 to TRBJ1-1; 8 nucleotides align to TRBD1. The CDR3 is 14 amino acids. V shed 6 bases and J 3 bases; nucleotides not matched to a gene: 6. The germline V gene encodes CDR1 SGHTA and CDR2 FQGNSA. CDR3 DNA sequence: TGTGCCAGCAGTTCCAGGGGGCGGGACACTGAAGCTTTCTTT. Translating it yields CASSSRGRDTEAFF.

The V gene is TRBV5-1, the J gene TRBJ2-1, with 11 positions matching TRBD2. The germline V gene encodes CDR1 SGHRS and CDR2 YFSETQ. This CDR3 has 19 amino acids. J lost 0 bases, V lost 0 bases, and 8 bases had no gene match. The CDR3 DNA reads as TGCGCCAGCAGCTTGGTTCTAGCGGGAGGTCCTAGCTCCTACAATGAGCAGTTCTTC. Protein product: CASSLVLAGGPSSYNEQFF.

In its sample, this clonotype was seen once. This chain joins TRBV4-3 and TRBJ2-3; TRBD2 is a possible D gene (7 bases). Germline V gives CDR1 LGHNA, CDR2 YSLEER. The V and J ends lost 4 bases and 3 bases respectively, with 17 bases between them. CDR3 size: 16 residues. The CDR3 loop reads CASSRDASGTTDTQYF. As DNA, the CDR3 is TGCGCCAGCAGCCGAGATGCCAGCGGGACAACAGATACGCAGTATTTT.

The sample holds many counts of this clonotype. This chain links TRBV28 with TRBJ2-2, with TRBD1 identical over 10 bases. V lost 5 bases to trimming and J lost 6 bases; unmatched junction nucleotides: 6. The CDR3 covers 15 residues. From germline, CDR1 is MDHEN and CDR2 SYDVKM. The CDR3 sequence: CASSARTGGAGELFF. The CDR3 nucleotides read TGTGCCAGCAGTGCCAGGACAGGGGGGGCCGGGGAGCTGTTTTTT.

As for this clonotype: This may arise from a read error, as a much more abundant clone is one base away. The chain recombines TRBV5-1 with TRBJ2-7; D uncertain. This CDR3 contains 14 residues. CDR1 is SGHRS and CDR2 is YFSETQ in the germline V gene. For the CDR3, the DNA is TGCGCCAGCAACTTGAGACCGGGTTCCTACGAGCAGTACTTC. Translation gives CASNLRPGSYEQYF.

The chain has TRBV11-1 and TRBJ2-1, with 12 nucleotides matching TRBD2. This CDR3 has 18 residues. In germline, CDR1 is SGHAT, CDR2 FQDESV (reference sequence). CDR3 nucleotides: TGTACCCGCAGTCGGTCTAGCGGGGGGGCTGGGCCCTACAATGAGCAGTTCTTC. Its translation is CTRSRSSGGAGPYNEQFF.

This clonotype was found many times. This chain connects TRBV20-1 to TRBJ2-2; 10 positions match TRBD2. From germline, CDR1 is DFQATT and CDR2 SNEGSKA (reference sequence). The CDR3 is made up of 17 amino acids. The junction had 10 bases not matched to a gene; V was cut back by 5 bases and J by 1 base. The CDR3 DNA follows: TGCAGTGCTGGCGACTTACTAGCGGGGCTGAACACCGGGGAGCTGTTTTTT. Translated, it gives CSAGDLLAGLNTGELFF.

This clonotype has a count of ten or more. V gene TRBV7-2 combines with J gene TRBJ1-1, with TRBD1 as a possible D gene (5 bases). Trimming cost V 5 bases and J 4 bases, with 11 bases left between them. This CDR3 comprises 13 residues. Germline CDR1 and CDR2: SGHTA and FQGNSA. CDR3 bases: TGTGCCAGCAGCGGGGGAGGAGGCACTGAAGCTTTCTTT. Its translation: CASSGGGGTEAFF.

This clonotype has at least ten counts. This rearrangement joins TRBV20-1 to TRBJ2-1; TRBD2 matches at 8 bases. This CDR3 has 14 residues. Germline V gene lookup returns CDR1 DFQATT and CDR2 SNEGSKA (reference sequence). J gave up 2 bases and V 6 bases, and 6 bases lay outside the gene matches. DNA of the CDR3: TGCAGTGCCGGGGGGGGGAGCGCCTACAATGAGCAGTTCTTC. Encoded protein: CSAGGGSAYNEQFF.

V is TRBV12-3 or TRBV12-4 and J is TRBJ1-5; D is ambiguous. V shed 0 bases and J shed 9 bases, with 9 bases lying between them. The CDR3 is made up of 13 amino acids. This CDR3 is CASSLAGLRPQHF. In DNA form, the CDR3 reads TGTGCCAGCAGTTTAGCCGGCCTAAGGCCCCAGCATTTT.

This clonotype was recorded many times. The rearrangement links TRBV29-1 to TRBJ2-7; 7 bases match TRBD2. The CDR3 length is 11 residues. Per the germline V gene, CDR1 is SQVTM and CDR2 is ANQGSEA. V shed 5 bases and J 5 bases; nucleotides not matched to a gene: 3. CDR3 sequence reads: CSVTSADEQYF. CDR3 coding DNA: TGCAGCGTTACTAGCGCCGACGAGCAGTACTTC.

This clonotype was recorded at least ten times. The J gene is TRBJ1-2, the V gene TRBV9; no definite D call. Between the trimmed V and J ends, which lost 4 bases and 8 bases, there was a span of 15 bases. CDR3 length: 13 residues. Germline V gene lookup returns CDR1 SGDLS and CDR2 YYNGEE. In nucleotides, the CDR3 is TGTGCCAGCAGCCCCCTTCTGGTGGGCGGCTACACCTTC. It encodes CASSPLLVGGYTF.

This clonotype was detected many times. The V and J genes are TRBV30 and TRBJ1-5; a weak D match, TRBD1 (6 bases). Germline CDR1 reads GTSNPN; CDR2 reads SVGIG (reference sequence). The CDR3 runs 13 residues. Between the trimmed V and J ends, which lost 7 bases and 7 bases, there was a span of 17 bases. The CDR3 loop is CASGLGAGQPQHF. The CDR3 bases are TGTGCCTCGGGTTTGGGGGCCGGACAGCCCCAGCATTTT.

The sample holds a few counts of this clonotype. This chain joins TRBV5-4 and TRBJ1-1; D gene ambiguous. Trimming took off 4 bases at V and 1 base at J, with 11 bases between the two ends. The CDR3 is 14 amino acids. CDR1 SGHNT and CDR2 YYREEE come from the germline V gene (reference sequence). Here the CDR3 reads CASSPQVPNTEAFF. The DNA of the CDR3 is TGTGCCAGCAGCCCTCAAGTCCCGAACACTGAAGCTTTCTTT.

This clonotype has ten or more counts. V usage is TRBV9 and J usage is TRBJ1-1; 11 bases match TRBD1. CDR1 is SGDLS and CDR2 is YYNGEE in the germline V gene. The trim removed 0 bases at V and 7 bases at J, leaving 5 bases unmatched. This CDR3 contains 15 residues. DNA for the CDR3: TGTGCCAGCAGCGTAGGGACAGGGGGCGCGAATGAAGCTTTCTTT. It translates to CASSVGTGGANEAFF.

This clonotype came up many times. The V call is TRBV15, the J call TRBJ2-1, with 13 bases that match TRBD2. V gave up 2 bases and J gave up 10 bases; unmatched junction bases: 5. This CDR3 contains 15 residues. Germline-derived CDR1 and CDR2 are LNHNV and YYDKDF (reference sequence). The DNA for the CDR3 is TGTGCCACCAGCAGATTGGGACTAGCGGGAACAGAGCAGTTCTTC. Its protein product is CATSRLGLAGTEQFF.

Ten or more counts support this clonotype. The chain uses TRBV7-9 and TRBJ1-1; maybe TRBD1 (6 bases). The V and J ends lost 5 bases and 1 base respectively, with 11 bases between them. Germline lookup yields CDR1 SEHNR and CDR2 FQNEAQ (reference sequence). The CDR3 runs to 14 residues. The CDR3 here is CASSQGHGNTEAFF. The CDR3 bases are TGTGCCAGCAGCCAGGGACACGGGAACACTGAAGCTTTCTTT.

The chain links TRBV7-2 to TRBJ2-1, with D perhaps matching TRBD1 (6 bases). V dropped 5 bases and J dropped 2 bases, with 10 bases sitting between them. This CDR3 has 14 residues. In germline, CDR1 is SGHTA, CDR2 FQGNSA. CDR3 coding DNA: TGTGCCAGCAGCCCAGGGGTGGCCTACAATGAGCAGTTCTTC. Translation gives CASSPGVAYNEQFF.

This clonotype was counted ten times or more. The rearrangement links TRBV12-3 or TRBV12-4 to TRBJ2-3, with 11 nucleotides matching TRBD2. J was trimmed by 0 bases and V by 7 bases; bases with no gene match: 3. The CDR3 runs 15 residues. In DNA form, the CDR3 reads TGTGCCAGCAAAAGGACTAGCGGGAGCACAGATACGCAGTATTTT. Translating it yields CASKRTSGSTDTQYF.

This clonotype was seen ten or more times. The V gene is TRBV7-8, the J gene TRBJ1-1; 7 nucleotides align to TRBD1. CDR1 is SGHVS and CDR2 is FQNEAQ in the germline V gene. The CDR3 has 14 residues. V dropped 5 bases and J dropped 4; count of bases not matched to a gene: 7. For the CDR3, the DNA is TGTGCCAGCAGCCCGACAGGGCAGGTCACTGAAGCTTTCTTT. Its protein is CASSPTGQVTEAFF.

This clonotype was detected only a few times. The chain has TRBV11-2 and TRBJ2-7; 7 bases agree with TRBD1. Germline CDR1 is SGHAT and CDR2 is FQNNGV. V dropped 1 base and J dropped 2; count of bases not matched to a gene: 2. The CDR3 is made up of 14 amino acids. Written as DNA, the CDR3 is TGTGCCAGCAGCTTAGCGACAGGGCCCTACGAGCAGTACTTC. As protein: CASSLATGPYEQYF.

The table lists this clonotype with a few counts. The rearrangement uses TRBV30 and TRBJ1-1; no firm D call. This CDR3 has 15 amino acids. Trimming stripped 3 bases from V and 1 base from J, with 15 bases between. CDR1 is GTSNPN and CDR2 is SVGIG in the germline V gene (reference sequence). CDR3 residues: CAWSASRLGNTEAFF. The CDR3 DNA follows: TGTGCCTGGAGCGCCTCGCGGTTAGGGAACACTGAAGCTTTCTTT.

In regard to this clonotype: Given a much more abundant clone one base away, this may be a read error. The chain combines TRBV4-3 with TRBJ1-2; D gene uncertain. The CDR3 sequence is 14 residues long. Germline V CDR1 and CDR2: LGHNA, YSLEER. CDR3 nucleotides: TGCGCCAGCAGCCAAGTTGTGAACAACTCTGGCTACACCTTC. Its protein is CASSQVVNNSGYTF.

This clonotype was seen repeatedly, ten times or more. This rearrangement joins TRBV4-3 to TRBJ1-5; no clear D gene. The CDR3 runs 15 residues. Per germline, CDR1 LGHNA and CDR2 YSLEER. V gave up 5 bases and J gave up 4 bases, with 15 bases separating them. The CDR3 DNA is TGCGCCAGCAGCAGTCTGGCCCTGCCAAATCAGCCCCAGCATTTT. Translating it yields CASSSLALPNQPQHF.